This note documents a single TCR beta chain sequence. The data originate from a study of blood T cell repertoires in COVID-19. About the study: Spain, Italy and the United States supplied samples that represented acute and convalescent COVID-19. PBMCs, B-cell-depleted T cells, or T cells were the source of the cDNA or gDNA that made up the material.

In germline, CDR1 is MGHDK, CDR2 SYGVNS. The CDR3 is made up of 17 amino acids. How the authors handled the data: Amplified reference gene primers provided the basis for estimating nucleated cell counts. The assay was immunoSEQ multiplex PCR, and TCRdb's table has in-frame clones only and misses some. Clonal size and the V and J genes are those of that table, whereas D and trimming came from the DNA. This table holds tens of thousands of clones, about nine tenths found once. The chain combines TRBV25-1 with TRBJ2-3, with D possibly matching TRBD1 (6 bases). The end of the DNA fits TRBJ1-5 better, so the J call may be wrong. Specimen: peripheral blood. The sequence came from an elderly woman with acute or convalescent COVID-19. CDR3 bases: TGTGCCAGCAGTGAATACCGGCTAGCGGGGGGCACAGATACGCAGCATTTT. This gives the protein CASSEYRLAGGTDTQHF.